The 8 T cell receptor beta chains given below trace back to one sample, sequenced in a study of multiple sclerosis patients with progressive multifocal leukoencephalopathy (dated by TCRdb to the late 2010s). Receptors were amplified or captured by the immunoSEQ multiplex PCR assay. TCRdb stores this immuneACCESS table with in-frame sequences only. Part of the clones is absent; in the studies checked, under half of the shortfall reflects unresolved V genes, and no reason is known for the rest. This sample has 29,000 or so clones in its table, and approximately 89% of those were observed once. Approximately 1.6% of the sample goes to the ten largest clones. This sample's time point label indicates: around six months of natalizumab therapy. The sample's treatment or condition label, in plain terms: on natalizumab therapy at sampling. The sample was PBMCs, taken from a patient treated with natalizumab. Receptors were obtained from a human donor with multiple sclerosis.

The chain is built from TRBV7-6 and TRBJ2-5; D could derive from TRBD1 or TRBD2 (5 bases each). CDR3 length equals 14 residues. The V gene lost 5 bases and the J gene lost 4 bases, with 14 bases spanning the gap. From germline, CDR1 is SGHVS and CDR2 FNYEAQ. This CDR3 is CASSVRDLGETQYF. The CDR3 nucleotides read TGTGCCAGCAGCGTAAGGGACCTGGGAGAGACCCAGTACTTC.

The chain employs TRBV6-6 and TRBJ2-3; 7 bases match TRBD2. Germline V gene sequence: CDR1 MNHNY, CDR2 SVGAGI (reference sequence). This CDR3 has 16 residues. Unmatched junction bases numbered 10, after V lost 2 bases and J lost 5 bases. Written as DNA, the CDR3 is TGTGCCAGCAGTTACCCACCCGCCGGCGGGAGAGATACGCAGTATTTT. It is translated as CASSYPPAGGRDTQYF.

The chain carries TRBV19 and TRBJ1-5, with 7 positions matching TRBD1. The germline gives CDR1 LNHDA, CDR2 SQIVND (reference sequence). The CDR3 loop spans 16 amino acids. With V trimmed by 3 bases and J by 2 bases, 7 bases remained unmatched. CDR3 DNA sequence: TGTGCCAGTAGTATCACCGACAGGGTTCGCAATCAGCCCCAGCATTTT. Translated, it gives CASSITDRVRNQPQHF.

V is TRBV6-1 and J is TRBJ2-1; D unclear. CDR1 and CDR2 from the germline V gene are MNHNS and SASEGT. The length of the CDR3 is 15 residues. V lost 7 bases and J 0 bases, leaving 13 bases between the germline ends. CDR3 nucleotides: TGTGCCAGCATGCCCCAGCCTATCTCCTACAATGAGCAGTTCTTC. This sequence encodes CASMPQPISYNEQFF.

This rearrangement joins TRBV30 to TRBJ1-4; D perhaps matches TRBD1 (6 bases). Germline V gives CDR1 GTSNPN, CDR2 SVGIG (reference sequence). V dropped 6 bases and J dropped 2 bases, with 13 bases sitting between them. The CDR3 runs to 14 residues. The CDR3 spells CACRGTPTNEKLFF. CDR3 in DNA: TGTGCCTGCCGCGGGACACCCACTAATGAAAAACTGTTTTTT.

This sequence joins TRBV6-5 and TRBJ2-1; D is ambiguous. The CDR3 is made up of 15 amino acids. The germline CDR1 and CDR2 sequences are MNHEY and SVGAGI. V dropped 5 bases and J dropped 5 bases, with 16 bases sitting between them. The CDR3 here is CASSPLLPQHNEQFF. CDR3 coding DNA: TGTGCCAGCAGTCCGCTATTGCCCCAGCACAATGAGCAGTTCTTC.

The chain has TRBV19 and TRBJ2-2, with D maybe TRBD1 (5 bases). V was pared by 4 bases and J by 2 bases, with 8 bases between. The germline V gene encodes CDR1 LNHDA and CDR2 SQIVND (reference sequence). The CDR3 covers 14 residues. CDR3 DNA: TGTGCCAGTAGTAGCCAGGGTAACACCGGGGAGCTGTTTTTT. Its protein product is CASSSQGNTGELFF.

The chain uses TRBV2 and TRBJ2-5; the match to TRBD2 covers 9 bases. With V trimmed by 8 bases and J by 5 bases, 12 bases remained unmatched. CDR1 and CDR2 from the germline V gene are SNHLY and FYNNEI. This CDR3 region has 15 residues. CDR3 in amino acids: CASRGGRALEETQYF. In DNA, the CDR3 is TGTGCCAGCCGTGGCGGGAGGGCCCTCGAGGAGACCCAGTACTTC.